One and the same sample provided the 8 T cell receptor beta chains below, sequenced in a study of CD4+ T cells in melanoma. Some clones are missing from TCRdb's copy, which holds only in-frame ones; the method was immunoSEQ multiplex PCR. The table includes over 100,000 clones, over 80% detected once. Sequencing used peripheral blood. The receptors were sampled from a human donor with melanoma.

CDR3 amino acids: CAWSVGINSPLHF. In DNA form, the CDR3 reads TGTGCCTGGAGTGTCGGAATTAATTCACCCCTCCACTTT. The chain employs TRBV30 and TRBJ1-6, with D unclear. V was cut by 0 bases and J by 6 bases, with 6 bases left in between. The CDR3 sequence is 13 residues long. Germline-derived CDR1 and CDR2 are GTSNPN and SVGIG (reference sequence).

This chain joins TRBV7-9 and TRBJ1-3; D not resolved. CDR1 and CDR2 (germline): SEHNR, FQNEAQ (reference sequence). V was pared by 5 bases and J by 0 bases, with 5 bases between. The CDR3 consists of 13 residues. The chain's CDR3 is CASSLDSGNTIYF. CDR3 DNA sequence: TGTGCCAGCAGCCTAGACTCTGGAAACACCATATATTTT.

This clone was counted a single time. The rearrangement links TRBV9 to TRBJ2-1, with 9 bases lining up with TRBD2. J lost 4 bases, V lost 2 bases, and 4 bases had no gene match. The CDR3 runs to 15 residues. Per the germline V gene, CDR1 is SGDLS and CDR2 is YYNGEE. In DNA form, the CDR3 reads TGTGCCAGCAGCGTGGCTAGCGGGACTTACAATGAGCAGTTCTTC. Its translation is CASSVASGTYNEQFF.

This rearrangement joins TRBV7-2 to TRBJ2-5; 9 bases are a match to TRBD2. The CDR3 has 15 residues. The germline CDR1 and CDR2 sequences are SGHTA and FQGNSA. V lost 5 bases to trimming and J lost 2 bases; unmatched junction nucleotides: 6. CDR3 amino acids: CASSLQRGAQETQYF. In DNA form, the CDR3 reads TGTGCCAGCAGCCTCCAGCGGGGGGCTCAAGAGACCCAGTACTTC.

Only one count was recorded for this clone. The CDR3 bases are TGCGCCAGCAGCTTGGGAAGGAGCGGGTACACAGATACGCAGTATTTT. The encoded protein is CASSLGRSGYTDTQYF. The V call is TRBV5-1, the J call TRBJ2-3; possible D gene TRBD2, 6 bases. Looked up from germline, CDR1 is SGHRS and CDR2 is YFSETQ. The CDR3 has 16 residues. V was shortened by 0 bases and J by 2 bases, with 13 bases between the two germline ends.

The genes are TRBV4-1 and TRBJ1-2; 9 bases line up with TRBD1. Unmatched junction bases numbered 7, after V lost 1 base and J lost 4 bases. The CDR3 sequence is 16 residues long. Germline CDR1 reads MGHRA; CDR2 reads YSYEKL. The CDR3 DNA follows: TGCGCCAGCAGCCAAGTCGGGACAGGGCCCTCCTATGGCTACACCTTC. Residues: CASSQVGTGPSYGYTF.

V and J are TRBV11-2 and TRBJ2-3; a possible D gene is TRBD1 (6 bases). V lost 3 bases and J 4 bases, leaving 17 bases between the germline ends. The CDR3 sequence is 16 residues long. Germline V gives CDR1 SGHAT, CDR2 FQNNGV. In nucleotides, the CDR3 is TGTGCCAGCAGCTTCATAGCGCTCAAGGGGGCAGATACGCAGTATTTT. Amino acid sequence: CASSFIALKGADTQYF.

The rearrangement joins TRBV9 to TRBJ2-2, with 9 bases identical to TRBD2. The ends lost 1 base at V and 4 bases at J; junction bases unmatched: 5. CDR3 size: 16 residues. CDR1 is SGDLS and CDR2 is YYNGEE in the germline V gene. CDR3 DNA sequence: TGTGCCAGCAGCGTAATGCTAGCGGGGACCACCGGGGAGCTGTTTTTT. This encodes CASSVMLAGTTGELFF.